Following are 17 T cell receptor beta chains from one sample sequenced in a study of T cell responses to AZD1222 COVID-19 vaccine. Libraries were prepared by immunoSEQ multiplex PCR; TCRdb keeps only in-frame clonotypes and omits some of them. The table records about 140,000 clones, about nine tenths of them present only once. The sample consisted of peripheral blood, taken 28 days after the second AZD1222 dose. These receptors were taken from an adult who received the AZD1222 COVID-19 vaccine.

This sequence joins TRBV7-3 and TRBJ2-7, with 10 bases fitting TRBD1. The CDR3 is made up of 16 amino acids. Germline values: CDR1 SGHTA, CDR2 FQGTGA. Trimming took 2 bases from V and 6 from J; bases not matched to a gene: 10. The CDR3 DNA reads as TGTGCCAGCAGCTTAGGCTCCGGGACAGGGGTGGCCGAGCAGTACTTC. Translated, it gives CASSLGSGTGVAEQYF. Variable domain in full (rest from reference TRBV7-3 and TRBJ2-7): GAGVSQTPSNKVTEKGKYVELRCDPISGHTALYWYRQSLGQGPEFLIYFQGTGAADDSGLPNDRFFAVRPEGSVSTLKIQRTERGDSAVYLCASSLGSGTGVAEQYFGPGTRLTVT.

The chain employs TRBV24-1 and TRBJ1-4; 7 bases are a match to TRBD1. The CDR3 length is 15 residues. V lost 4 bases to trimming and J lost 5 bases; unmatched junction nucleotides: 6. From germline, CDR1 is KGHDR and CDR2 SFDVKD. This chain's CDR3 is CATSDPGQSNEKLFF. CDR3 DNA: TGTGCCACCAGTGACCCGGGACAGTCGAATGAAAAACTGTTTTTT.

The gene calls are TRBV6-6 and TRBJ1-1, with 8 positions matching TRBD1. J gave up 3 bases and V 6 bases, and 27 bases lay outside the gene matches. This CDR3 spans 21 amino acids. Germline CDR1 is MNHNY and CDR2 is SVGAGI (reference sequence). CDR3 coding DNA: TGTGCCAGCAGCACAGTGAACCCCCGGTCAGGGGGCCTTTTTAGTTACACTGAAGCTTTCTTT. Its protein product is CASSTVNPRSGGLFSYTEAFF.

Here the CDR3 DNA reads TGTGCCAGCAGCTGGGGACAGGGAGGGGACTATGGCTACACCTTC. As protein: CASSWGQGGDYGYTF. The genes are TRBV5-6 and TRBJ1-2; 9 bases map to TRBD1. Germline CDR1 reads SGHDT; CDR2 reads YYEEEE. CDR3 length: 15 residues. The junction had 6 bases not matched to a gene; V was cut back by 3 bases and J by 3 bases.

This clone appeared once. The CDR3 sequence: CASSAGGTGPEAFF. CDR3 DNA: TGTGCCAGCAGTGCAGGCGGGACAGGGCCTGAAGCTTTCTTT. The chain joins TRBV2 to TRBJ1-1; TRBD1 matches 9 bases. The germline V gene has CDR1 SNHLY and CDR2 FYNNEI. The CDR3 consists of 14 residues. With 4 bases clipped from V and 6 bases from J, the junction kept 6 bases outside the gene matches.

This clone was found a few times. The chain combines TRBV5-6 with TRBJ1-6; 8 bases line up with TRBD1. The germline V gene encodes CDR1 SGHDT and CDR2 YYEEEE. The CDR3 covers 16 residues. The trim removed 2 bases at V and 8 bases at J, leaving 9 bases unmatched. The CDR3 nucleotides are TGTGCCAGCAGCTTTTTGGGACAGGTGAGGGATTCACCCCTCCACTTT. Translation gives CASSFLGQVRDSPLHF.

A remark on this clone: In the same sample, other DNA sequences code for this CDR3. The chain employs TRBV27 and TRBJ1-2; 8 bases agree with TRBD1. From germline, CDR1 is MNHEY and CDR2 SMNVEV (reference sequence). Unmatched junction bases numbered 2, after V lost 3 bases and J lost 8 bases. The CDR3 runs 12 residues. DNA for the CDR3: TGTGCCAGCAGTTTGACAGGGGAGGGCTACACCTTC. Translation gives CASSLTGEGYTF.

The V call is TRBV2, the J call TRBJ2-3; D may be TRBD2 (6 bases). Germline V gene data show CDR1 as SNHLY and CDR2 as FYNNEI. This CDR3 contains 15 residues. V lost 4 bases to trimming and J lost 0 bases, with 11 bases between them. For the CDR3, the DNA is TGTGCCAGCAGTGCGGCGGGAATTAGCACAGATACGCAGTATTTT. Its protein product is CASSAAGISTDTQYF.

The rearrangement joins TRBV10-1 to TRBJ2-1; the D gene could be TRBD1 or TRBD2 (5 bases each). CDR3 size: 13 residues. V was clipped by 3 bases and J by 9 bases, with 12 bases between them. Germline V lookup: CDR1 WNHNN, CDR2 SYGVQD (reference sequence). The DNA of the CDR3 is TGCGCCAGCAGTGAAGGGACCCACCCTGAGCAGTTCTTC. Translated: CASSEGTHPEQFF.

This sequence joins TRBV24-1 and TRBJ1-2; 7 bases map to TRBD1. The germline V gene has CDR1 KGHDR and CDR2 SFDVKD. Trimming at V came to 3 bases and at J to 13 bases, leaving 10 bases not matched to a gene. The CDR3 sequence is 13 residues long. In DNA form, the CDR3 reads TGTGCCACCAGTGATCCGAACAGGGGCGGCCGCACCTTC. This gives the protein CATSDPNRGGRTF.

CDR3 amino acids: CASSVGSTNTGELFF. The CDR3 bases are TGTGCCAGCAGCGTAGGGTCGACTAACACCGGGGAGCTGTTTTTT. This chain connects TRBV9 to TRBJ2-2; D not certain. Germline V CDR1 and CDR2: SGDLS, YYNGEE. The CDR3 is 15 residues long. Deletions cut 0 bases from V and 2 bases from J, with 8 bases between.

V usage is TRBV4-2 and J usage is TRBJ1-1; D not certain. The V and J ends lost 0 bases and 1 base respectively, with 18 bases between them. The length of the CDR3 is 18 residues. CDR1 and CDR2 from the germline V gene are LGHNA and YNFKEQ. The CDR3 DNA reads TGTGCCAGCAGCCAAGATTTAGCGTCAGGAACAACGAACACTGAAGCTTTCTTT. Its translation: CASSQDLASGTTNTEAFF.

The chain joins TRBV2 to TRBJ2-5, with 8 nucleotides matching TRBD1. The CDR3 spans 13 residues. V shed 6 bases and J 4 bases; nucleotides not matched to a gene: 4. Germline V gene data show CDR1 as SNHLY and CDR2 as FYNNEI. CDR3 protein: CASRRQGIETQYF. In nucleotides, the CDR3 is TGTGCCAGCAGAAGACAGGGGATAGAGACCCAGTACTTC.

The chain employs TRBV19 and TRBJ2-6; 10 nucleotides align to TRBD1. Germline-derived CDR1 and CDR2 are LNHDA and SQIVND (reference sequence). There are 17 residues in the CDR3. The junction had 6 bases not matched to a gene; V was cut back by 6 bases and J by 1 base. The CDR3 reads CASSPGQGRSGANVLTF. CDR3 coding DNA: TGTGCCAGTAGCCCGGGACAGGGGAGGTCTGGGGCCAACGTCCTGACTTTC.

V gene TRBV27 combines with J gene TRBJ1-1; D possibly corresponds to TRBD1 (6 bases). The CDR3 totals 13 residues. Germline CDR1 reads MNHEY; CDR2 reads SMNVEV (reference sequence). Trimming stripped 6 bases from V and 3 bases from J, with 11 bases between. This chain's CDR3 is CASSTGWDTEAFF. CDR3 sequence (DNA): TGTGCCAGCAGCACAGGGTGGGACACTGAAGCTTTCTTT.

V usage is TRBV2 and J usage is TRBJ2-7; 7 nucleotides agree with TRBD2. With 6 bases clipped from V and 1 base from J, the junction kept 15 bases outside the gene matches. The germline CDR1 and CDR2 sequences are SNHLY and FYNNEI. The CDR3 is 17 residues long. DNA for the CDR3: TGTGCCAGCAGGGCCGATTTGTCGGCGGGGGTGTCCTACGAGCAGTACTTC. It yields the protein CASRADLSAGVSYEQYF.

The chain is built from TRBV7-9 and TRBJ1-1, with D unclear. Trimming shortened V by 1 base and J by 4 bases, and 13 bases separated the two germline ends. Germline CDR1 and CDR2: SEHNR and FQNEAQ (reference sequence). This CDR3 spans 15 amino acids. The DNA for the CDR3 is TGTGCCAGCAGCTTAGGCGTTATGGAAGGCACTGAAGCTTTCTTT. Its translation is CASSLGVMEGTEAFF. Full variable domain (remainder filled in from reference TRBV7-9 and TRBJ1-1): DTGVSQNPRHKITKRGQNVTFRCDPISEHNRLYWYRQTLGQGPEFLTYFQNEAQLEKSRLLSDRFSAERPKGSFSTLEIQRTEQGDSAMYLCASSLGVMEGTEAFFGQGTRLTVV.